Reported below is one T cell receptor (beta chain). The antigen is undetermined. Only in-frame clones appear in the TCRdb table, and some are missing; sequencing was by immunoSEQ multiplex PCR. The repertoire holds around 130,000 clones, 88% seen once, with around 20% in the top ten. This sample was included in a study of T cell responses to AZD1222 COVID-19 vaccine. Study-level points and caveats: CD4 TCRs associated with vaccination spanned spike, dominating at 160-218 and 743-854.

Specimen: peripheral blood, collected on day 0 of MenACWY control vaccination. The clonotype originates from an adult in good health.

CDR3: CASSHPGRRQETQYF. In nucleotides, the CDR3 is TGTGCCAGCAGCCACCCCGGACGGAGGCAAGAGACCCAGTACTTC. The chain carries TRBV3-1 (or the pseudogene TRBV3-2) and TRBJ2-5; weak D call: TRBD2 (5 bases). V shed 3 bases and J shed 2 bases, with 13 bases lying between them. The CDR3 length is 15 residues. Germline V CDR1 and CDR2: LGHDT, YNNKEL (reference sequence).